These 2 T cell receptor beta chains originate from one sample sequenced in a study of identical twins (dated by TCRdb to 2016 to 2017). Libraries were made using 5' RACE. TCRdb records Illumina HiSeq 2000 as the sequencer. TCRdb reanalyzed the raw reads on its own, using fastp at Q25 for trimming and MiXCR for clone calling, and kept in-frame beta chains. Identical CDR3 proteins give one entry, which carries the most common genes and DNA. The sample profile shows roughly 290,000 distinct CDR3 sequences; more than 6.5% of them were found once. Approximately 2.1% of the sample is in the top ten clones. Separately, the same data were catalogued under a study of yellow fever vaccine responses in identical twins.

Sequenced material: memory (CD45RO+) T cells sorted from blood. The intended sense of this specimen's cell subset or site label: CD45RO+ enriched T cells. These receptors were taken from a woman aged 18 to 35 in good health.

The sample holds a few counts of this clonotype. V gene TRBV5-1 combines with J gene TRBJ2-3, with TRBD2 matching 8 bases. V lost 4 bases, J lost 4 bases, and 8 bases stayed unmatched. The CDR3 is 15 amino acids. Germline CDR1 SGHRS, CDR2 YFSETQ. DNA for the CDR3: TGCGCCAGCAGCATCTACGGACTAGCCCCAGATACGCAGTATTTT. This gives the protein CASSIYGLAPDTQYF.

This clonotype was found once. The chain is built from TRBV20-1 and TRBJ2-2, with D possibly TRBD2 on 6 matching bases. V was pared by 6 bases and J by 6 bases, with 17 bases between. The CDR3 is 14 amino acids. Germline loops: CDR1 DFQATT, CDR2 SNEGSKA (reference sequence). The CDR3 nucleotides are TGCAGTGCCCGAGCAGGGAGGAGCCCCGGGGAGCTGTTTTTT. It translates to CSARAGRSPGELFF.